Detailed here is one TCR beta chain. These data belong to a study of OX40 agonist ivuxolimab in advanced cancers. Some clones are missing from TCRdb's copy, which holds only in-frame ones; the method was immunoSEQ multiplex PCR. Of some 71,000 clones in the sample, about four fifths are singletons; the top ten hold 7.9%. Trimming left V 4 bases short and J 4 bases short, with 11 bases between. The germline V gene encodes CDR1 LGHNT and CDR2 FRNRAP. This CDR3 is 13 amino acids long. The sequencing here drew on CD4+ or CD8+ T cells sorted from blood, taken in a trial of the OX40 agonist ivuxolimab. The chain joins TRBV12-5 to TRBJ2-7, with D possibly being TRBD1 or TRBD2 (5 bases each). The sequence came from an adult with an advanced solid tumor such as melanoma, head and neck, liver or kidney cancer. The CDR3 loop reads CASGYFGGYEQYF. As DNA, the CDR3 is TGTGCTAGTGGTTATTTTGGGGGTTACGAGCAGTACTTC. Variable domain in full (rest from reference TRBV12-5 and TRBJ2-7): DARVTQTPRHKVTEMGQEVTMRCQPILGHNTVFWYRQTMMQGLELLAYFRNRAPLDDSGMPKDRFSAEMPDATLATLKIQPSEPRDSAVYFCASGYFGGYEQYFGPGTRLTVT.